This T cell receptor (beta chain) was recorded in a study of T-cell reconstitution after alpha-beta-depleted transplantation in children. Unique molecular identifiers were used in preparing the TCRbeta library. TCRdb re-called the PCR reads with MiXCR, one entry per CDR3 protein. Here the sample spans 40,000 to 55,000 distinct CDR3 sequences, about 10% being singletons. Germline CDR1 reads MDHEN; CDR2 reads SYDVKM. The trim removed 9 bases at V and 5 bases at J, leaving 2 bases unmatched. The CDR3 has 12 residues. In this sample, this clonotype turned up many times. The input for sequencing was PBMCs, mostly from graft donor cells, taken 60 days after TCRalphabeta/CD19-depleted stem cell transplant. This chain connects TRBV28 to TRBJ2-1; 9 positions agree with TRBD1. The sequence derives from a male patient between 2 and 10 years old who had a stem cell transplant for chronic granulomatous disease, so the T cells may come from the graft donor. The CDR3 loop reads CASRTGDNEQFF. The CDR3 DNA follows: TGTGCCAGTCGGACAGGGGACAATGAGCAGTTCTTC.